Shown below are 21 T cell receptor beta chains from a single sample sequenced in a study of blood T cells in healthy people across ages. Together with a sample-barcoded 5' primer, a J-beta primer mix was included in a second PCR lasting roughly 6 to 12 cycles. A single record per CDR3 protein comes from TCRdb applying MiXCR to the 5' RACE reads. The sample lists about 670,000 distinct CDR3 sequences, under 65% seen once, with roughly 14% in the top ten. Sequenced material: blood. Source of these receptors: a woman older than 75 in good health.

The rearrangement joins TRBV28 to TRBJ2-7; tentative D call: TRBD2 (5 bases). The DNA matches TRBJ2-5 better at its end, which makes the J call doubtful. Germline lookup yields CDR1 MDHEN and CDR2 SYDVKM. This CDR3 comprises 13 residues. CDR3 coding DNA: TGTGCCAGCAGCGAGGGAGTTCGGGGGACCCAGTACTTC. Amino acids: CASSEGVRGTQYF.

CDR3 region: CASSLDSAVNTEAFF. As DNA, the CDR3 is TGTGCCAGCAGCTTAGATTCCGCCGTGAACACTGAAGCTTTCTTT. The rearrangement links TRBV7-3 to TRBJ1-1; D gene ambiguous. With 2 bases removed from V and 0 bases from J, the gap between germline ends came to 10 bases. Germline CDR1 reads SGHTA; CDR2 reads FQGTGA. The CDR3 sequence is 15 residues long.

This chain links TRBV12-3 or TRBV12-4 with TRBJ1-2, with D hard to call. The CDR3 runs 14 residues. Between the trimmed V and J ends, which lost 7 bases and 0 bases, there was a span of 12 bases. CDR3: CASTPGLSNYGYTF. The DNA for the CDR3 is TGTGCCAGCACCCCTGGCCTTTCTAACTATGGCTACACCTTC.

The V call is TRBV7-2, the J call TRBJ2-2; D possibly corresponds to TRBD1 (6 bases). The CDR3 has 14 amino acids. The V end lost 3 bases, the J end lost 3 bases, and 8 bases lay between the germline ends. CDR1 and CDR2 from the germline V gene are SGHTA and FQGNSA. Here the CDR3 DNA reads TGTGCCAGCAGCTTGGGACAATACACCGGGGAGCTGTTTTTT. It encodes CASSLGQYTGELFF.

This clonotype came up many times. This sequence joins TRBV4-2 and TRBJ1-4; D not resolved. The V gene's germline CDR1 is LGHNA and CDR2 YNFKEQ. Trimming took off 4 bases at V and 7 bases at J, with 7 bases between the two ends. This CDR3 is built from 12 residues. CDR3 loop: CASSPDIEKLFF. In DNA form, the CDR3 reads TGTGCCAGCAGCCCGGATATTGAAAAACTGTTTTTT.

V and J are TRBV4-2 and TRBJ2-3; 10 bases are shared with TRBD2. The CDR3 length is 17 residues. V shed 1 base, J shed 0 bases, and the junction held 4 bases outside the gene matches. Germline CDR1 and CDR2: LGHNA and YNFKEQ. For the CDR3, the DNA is TGTGCCAGCAGCCAAGTGGGACTAGCGCCTAGCACAGATACGCAGTATTTT. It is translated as CASSQVGLAPSTDTQYF.

CDR3 sequence (DNA): TGCAGTGCTAGTTTGCGGGGGGGGACAGATACGCAGTATTTT. Translating it yields CSASLRGGTDTQYF. The rearrangement uses TRBV20-1 and TRBJ2-3, with 9 bases that match TRBD2. Germline V gene data show CDR1 as DFQATT and CDR2 as SNEGSKA (reference sequence). The CDR3 is 14 residues long. V gave up 3 bases and J gave up 3 bases; unmatched junction bases: 4.

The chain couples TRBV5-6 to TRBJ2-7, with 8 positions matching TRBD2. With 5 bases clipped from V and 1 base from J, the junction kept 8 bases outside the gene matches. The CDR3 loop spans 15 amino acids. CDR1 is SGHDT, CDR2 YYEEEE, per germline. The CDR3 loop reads CASSSDAGGSYEQYF. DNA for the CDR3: TGTGCCAGCAGTTCGGACGCGGGGGGATCCTACGAGCAGTACTTC. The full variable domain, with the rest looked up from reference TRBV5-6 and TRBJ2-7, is DAGVTQSPTHLIKTRGQQVTLRCSPKSGHDTVSWYQQALGQGPQFIFQYYEEEERQRGNFPDRFSGHQFPNYSSELNVNALLLGDSALYLCASSSDAGGSYEQYFGPGTRLTVT.

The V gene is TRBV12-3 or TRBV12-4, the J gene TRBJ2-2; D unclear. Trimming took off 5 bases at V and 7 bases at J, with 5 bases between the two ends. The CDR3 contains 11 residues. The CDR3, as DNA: TGTGCCAGCAGTGAGGTCGGGGAGCTGTTTTTT. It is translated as CASSEVGELFF.

CDR3 residues: CATSRGASSNYGYTF. The CDR3 DNA follows: TGTGCCACCAGCAGGGGGGCCAGCTCTAACTATGGCTACACCTTC. V and J are TRBV15 and TRBJ1-2, with D maybe TRBD1 (6 bases). Germline CDR1 reads LNHNV; CDR2 reads YYDKDF (reference sequence). Trimming took off 3 bases at V and 0 bases at J, with 11 bases between the two ends. The CDR3 length is 15 residues.

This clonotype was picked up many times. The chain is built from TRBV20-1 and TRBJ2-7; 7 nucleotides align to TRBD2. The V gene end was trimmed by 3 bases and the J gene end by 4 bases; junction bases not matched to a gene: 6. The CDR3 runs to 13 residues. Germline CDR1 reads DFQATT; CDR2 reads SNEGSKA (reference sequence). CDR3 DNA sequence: TGCAGTGCTAGGCGGGAGCACGGGTACGAGCAGTACTTC. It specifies CSARREHGYEQYF.

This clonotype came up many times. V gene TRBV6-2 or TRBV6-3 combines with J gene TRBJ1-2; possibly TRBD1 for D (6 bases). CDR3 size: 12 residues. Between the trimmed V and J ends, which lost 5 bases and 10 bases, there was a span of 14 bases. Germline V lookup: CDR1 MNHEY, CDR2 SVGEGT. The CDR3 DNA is TGTGCCAGCAGTCGTCCCGGGACACCCTACACCTTC. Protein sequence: CASSRPGTPYTF.

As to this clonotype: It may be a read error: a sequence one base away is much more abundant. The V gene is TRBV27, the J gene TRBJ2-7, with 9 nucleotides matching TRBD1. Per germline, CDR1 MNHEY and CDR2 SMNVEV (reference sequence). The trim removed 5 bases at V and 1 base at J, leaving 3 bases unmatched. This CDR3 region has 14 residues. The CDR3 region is CASSAGTGSYEQYF. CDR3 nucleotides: TGTGCCAGCAGTGCCGGGACAGGGTCCTACGAGCAGTACTTC.

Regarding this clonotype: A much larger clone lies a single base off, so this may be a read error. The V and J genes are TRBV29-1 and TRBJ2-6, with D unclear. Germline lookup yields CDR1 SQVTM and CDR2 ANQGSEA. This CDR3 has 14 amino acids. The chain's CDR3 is CGVETISGANVLTF. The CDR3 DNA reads TGCGGCGTTGAAACGATTTCTGGGGCCAACGTCCTGACTTTC. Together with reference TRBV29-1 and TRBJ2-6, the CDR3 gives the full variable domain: SAVISQKPSRDICQRGTSLTIQCQVDSQVTMMFWYRQQPGQSLTLIATANQGSEATYESGFVIDKFPISRPNLTFSTLTVSNMSPEDSSIYLCGVETISGANVLTFGAGSRLTVL.

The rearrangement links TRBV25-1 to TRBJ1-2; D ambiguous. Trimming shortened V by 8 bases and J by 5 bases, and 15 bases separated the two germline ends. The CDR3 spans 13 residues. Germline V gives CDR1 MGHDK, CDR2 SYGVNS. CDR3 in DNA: TGTGCCAGCGCCGTATCGGGAAATTATGGCTACACCTTC. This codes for CASAVSGNYGYTF.

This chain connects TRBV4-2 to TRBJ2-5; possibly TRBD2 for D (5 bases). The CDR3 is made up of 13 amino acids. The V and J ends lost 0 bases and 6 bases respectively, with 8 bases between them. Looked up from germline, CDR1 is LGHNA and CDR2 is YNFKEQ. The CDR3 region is CASSQDRRKTQYF. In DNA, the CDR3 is TGTGCCAGCAGCCAAGACAGGAGGAAGACCCAGTACTTC.

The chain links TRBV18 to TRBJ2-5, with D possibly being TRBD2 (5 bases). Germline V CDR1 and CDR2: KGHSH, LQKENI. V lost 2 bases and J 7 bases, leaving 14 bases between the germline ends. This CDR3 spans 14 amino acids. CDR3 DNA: TGTGCCAGCTCACCAGGGAGCCTCGGAGGGACCCAGTACTTC. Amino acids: CASSPGSLGGTQYF.

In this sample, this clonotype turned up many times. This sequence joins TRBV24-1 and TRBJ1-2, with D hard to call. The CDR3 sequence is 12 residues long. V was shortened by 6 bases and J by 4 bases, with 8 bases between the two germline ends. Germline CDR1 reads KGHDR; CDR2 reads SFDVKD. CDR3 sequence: CATSLGSYGYTF. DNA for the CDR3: TGTGCCACCAGTCTGGGCAGCTATGGCTACACCTTC.

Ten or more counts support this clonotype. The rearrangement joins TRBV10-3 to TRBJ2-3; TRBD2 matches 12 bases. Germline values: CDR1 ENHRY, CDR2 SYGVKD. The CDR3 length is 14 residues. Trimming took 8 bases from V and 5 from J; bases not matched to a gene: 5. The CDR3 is CAILTSGGGDTQYF. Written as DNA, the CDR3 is TGTGCCATCCTGACTAGCGGGGGAGGAGATACGCAGTATTTT.

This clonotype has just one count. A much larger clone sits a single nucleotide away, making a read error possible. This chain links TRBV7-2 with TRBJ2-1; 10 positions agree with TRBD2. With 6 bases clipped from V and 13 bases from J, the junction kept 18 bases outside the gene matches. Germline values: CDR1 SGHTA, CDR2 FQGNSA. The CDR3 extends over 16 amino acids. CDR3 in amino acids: CASRRTSGYSTETQFF. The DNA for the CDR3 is TGTGCCAGCAGACGGACTAGCGGATATAGTACGGAGACCCAGTTCTTC.

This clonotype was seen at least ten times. The CDR3 DNA reads TGTGCCAGCAGTTTCTATCCTAGCGGCTACGAGCAGTACTTC. Translation gives CASSFYPSGYEQYF. This chain uses TRBV27 with TRBJ2-7; 7 bases fit TRBD2. This CDR3 is 14 amino acids long. The germline gives CDR1 MNHEY, CDR2 SMNVEV (reference sequence). The trim removed 3 bases at V and 3 bases at J, leaving 5 bases unmatched.